These 32 T cell receptor beta chains came from one sample sequenced in a study of response to subunit inactivated influenza vaccine. TCRdb re-derived calls from the RT-PCR reads in MiXCR, one entry per CDR3 protein. Among about 650,000 distinct CDR3 sequences listed, 14% were seen once. The sample here was PBMCs from blood, taken about 14 days before vaccination. The receptors stem from a man aged 45-65 years who received an inactivated influenza vaccine.

This clonotype was seen only a few times. The genes are TRBV27 and TRBJ2-1, with a tentative D call TRBD1 (5 bases). Germline V gives CDR1 MNHEY, CDR2 SMNVEV (reference sequence). The CDR3 totals 14 residues. Trimming removed 7 bases at V and 4 bases at J, with 14 bases between. CDR3 sequence reads: CASTVIGAYNEQFF. The CDR3 nucleotides are TGTGCCAGCACCGTGATTGGGGCTTACAATGAGCAGTTCTTC.

A few counts support this clonotype. This sequence joins TRBV5-1 and TRBJ2-1; 10 bases map to TRBD2. Looked up from germline, CDR1 is SGHRS and CDR2 is YFSETQ. The CDR3 extends over 15 amino acids. The trim removed 1 base at V and 12 bases at J, leaving 10 bases unmatched. CDR3 DNA: TGCGCCAGCAGCTTGCAGGCTAGCGGGAGCCGAGGGCAGTTCTTC. As protein: CASSLQASGSRGQFF.

This clonotype was seen only a few times. V is TRBV15 and J is TRBJ1-6; 9 nucleotides line up with TRBD1. J gave up 4 bases and V 6 bases, and 4 bases lay outside the gene matches. The CDR3 totals 15 residues. Germline CDR1 reads LNHNV; CDR2 reads YYDKDF (reference sequence). Here the CDR3 DNA reads TGTGCCACCAGTACAGGGGGCAGTTATAATTCACCCCTCCACTTT. This codes for CATSTGGSYNSPLHF.

V gene TRBV7-2 combines with J gene TRBJ2-3, with D possibly being TRBD2 (6 bases). The CDR3 consists of 14 residues. V lost 5 bases to trimming and J lost 7 bases, with 16 bases between them. Germline V gene data show CDR1 as SGHTA and CDR2 as FQGNSA. The CDR3 here is CASSLGTDSYTQYF. CDR3 DNA sequence: TGTGCCAGCAGCCTCGGGACTGACTCCTATACGCAGTATTTT.

As for this clonotype: This may stem from a read error, because a much larger clone lies one nucleotide away. The chain employs TRBV28 and TRBJ2-2; possible D gene TRBD2, 5 bases. This CDR3 has 15 residues. V gave up 10 bases and J gave up 1 base, with 16 bases separating them. Germline V CDR1 and CDR2: MDHEN, SYDVKM. The CDR3 nucleotides read TGTGCCACCACGGGTGCTAGCCGGAACACCGGGGAGCTGTTTTTT. It encodes CATTGASRNTGELFF.

The V and J genes are TRBV4-2 and TRBJ2-7; D unclear. The CDR3 contains 13 residues. Germline V CDR1 and CDR2: LGHNA, YNFKEQ. The V gene lost 1 base and the J gene lost 2 bases, with 6 bases spanning the gap. CDR3 loop: CASSQVAAYEQYF. In nucleotides, the CDR3 is TGTGCCAGCAGCCAAGTTGCGGCCTACGAGCAGTACTTC.

DNA for the CDR3: TGCAGTGCAACGGGACTAGCCACCCTATACGAGCAGTACTTC. Protein: CSATGLATLYEQYF. The rearrangement joins TRBV20-1 to TRBJ2-7; TRBD2 matches at 9 bases. The germline CDR1 and CDR2 sequences are DFQATT and SNEGSKA (reference sequence). The CDR3 is 14 amino acids. The V gene end was trimmed by 6 bases and the J gene end by 4 bases; junction bases not matched to a gene: 10.

This chain uses TRBV7-2 with TRBJ2-5; 8 bases are shared with TRBD1. The CDR3 extends over 14 amino acids. Germline CDR1 reads SGHTA; CDR2 reads FQGNSA. V lost 5 bases, J lost 5 bases, and 7 bases stayed unmatched. The CDR3 region is CASSTTGARETQYF. The CDR3 region has the DNA TGTGCCAGCAGCACGACAGGGGCTAGGGAGACCCAGTACTTC.

This clonotype was counted between two and nine times. V gene TRBV7-3 combines with J gene TRBJ2-5; 8 bases map to TRBD2. Trimming cost V 5 bases and J 5 bases; bases outside gene matches: 4. The germline V gene has CDR1 SGHTA and CDR2 FQGTGA. The CDR3 is 13 residues long. CDR3 in DNA: TGTGCCAGCAGCACGGGAGGGAAGGAGACCCAGTACTTC. Translating gives CASSTGGKETQYF. Based on the CDR3 plus reference TRBV7-3 and TRBJ2-5, the full variable domain is GAGVSQTPSNKVTEKGKYVELRCDPISGHTALYWYRQSLGQGPEFLIYFQGTGAADDSGLPNDRFFAVRPEGSVSTLKIQRTERGDSAVYLCASSTGGKETQYFGPGTRLLVL.

Details on this clonotype: One junction end does not reproduce the germline sequence, and a read error may be involved. The chain has TRBV24-1 and TRBJ2-3; TRBD2 agrees at 14 bases. The length of the CDR3 is 16 residues. In germline, CDR1 is KGHDR, CDR2 SFDVKD. In DNA, the CDR3 is TGTGCCACCAGTGATTCGGGACTAGCGGGAGCAGAGACGCAGTATTTT. The encoded protein is CATSDSGLAGAETQYF.

The chain joins TRBV6-2 or TRBV6-3 to TRBJ2-3; perhaps TRBD2 as D (5 bases). CDR1 is MNHEY, CDR2 SVGEGT, per germline. V was shortened by 7 bases and J by 5 bases, with 13 bases between the two germline ends. The CDR3 sequence is 13 residues long. The CDR3: CASIKRVEDTQYF. The CDR3 nucleotides are TGTGCCAGCATCAAGAGGGTCGAAGATACGCAGTATTTT.

The sample holds many counts of this clonotype. V usage is TRBV4-3 and J usage is TRBJ2-1; 8 positions match TRBD1. Germline lookup yields CDR1 LGHNA and CDR2 YSLEER. The ends lost 4 bases at V and 8 bases at J; junction bases unmatched: 10. The CDR3 loop spans 15 amino acids. CDR3 DNA: TGCGCCAGCAGCCCAGGACAGGGCCGATCCCATGAGCAGTTCTTC. It is translated as CASSPGQGRSHEQFF.

This clonotype was counted only a few times. The chain links TRBV2 to TRBJ1-2; D gene ambiguous. Trimming pared 1 base from V and 7 bases from J, leaving 13 bases between. Germline-derived CDR1 and CDR2 are SNHLY and FYNNEI. The CDR3 has 14 residues. CDR3 sequence (DNA): TGTGCCAGCAGTGAAGTAGCACTCGAGGGTGGCTACACCTTC. Translated, it gives CASSEVALEGGYTF.

This clonotype was observed a handful of times. The chain is built from TRBV6-1 and TRBJ2-5; D remains ambiguous. Germline CDR1 and CDR2: MNHNS and SASEGT. Between the trimmed V and J ends, which lost 6 bases and 7 bases, there was a span of 21 bases. This CDR3 has 15 amino acids. As DNA, the CDR3 is TGTGCCAGCAGCTCCGGGCCCAGATCTGGGGTGACCCAGTACTTC. Its protein product is CASSSGPRSGVTQYF.

In this sample, this clonotype turned up a few times. The chain is built from TRBV12-3 or TRBV12-4 and TRBJ2-3, with D perhaps matching TRBD2 (5 bases). V lost 2 bases and J 3 bases, leaving 12 bases between the germline ends. This CDR3 spans 15 amino acids. The CDR3, as DNA: TGTGCCAGCAGTTTATCGGGAATGAAGACAGATACGCAGTATTTT. Residues: CASSLSGMKTDTQYF.

CDR3 bases: TGTGCCAGCACCCTTCGGCCGACCGACGAGCAGTACTTC. Translated: CASTLRPTDEQYF. The V call is TRBV7-2, the J call TRBJ2-7, with D uncertain. From germline, CDR1 is SGHTA and CDR2 FQGNSA. The CDR3 loop spans 13 amino acids. V was shortened by 7 bases and J by 5 bases, with 15 bases between the two germline ends. Full variable domain (missing parts from reference TRBV7-2 and TRBJ2-7): GAGVSQSPSNKVTEKGKDVELRCDPISGHTALYWYRQSLGQGLEFLIYFQGNSAPDKSGLPSDRFSAERTGGSVSTLTIQRTQQEDSAVYLCASTLRPTDEQYFGPGTRLTVT.

In its sample, this clonotype was seen once. The germline gene is not matched at one end of the junction; a read error may be the cause. The V call is TRBV12-5, the J call TRBJ2-3; D gene ambiguous. CDR3 length: 14 amino acids. CDR1 and CDR2 (germline): LGHNT, FRNRAP. The CDR3 DNA reads as TGTGCTAGTGGTTTGACCCCTAGTACAGATACGCAGTACTTT. Translated: CASGLTPSTDTQYF.

This chain uses TRBV24-1 with TRBJ2-7; 8 bases match TRBD1. Trimming at V came to 4 bases and at J to 3 bases, leaving 7 bases not matched to a gene. The length of the CDR3 is 15 residues. Germline V gives CDR1 KGHDR, CDR2 SFDVKD. The CDR3 sequence: CATSESSGGLYEQYF. The CDR3 coding sequence is TGTGCCACCAGTGAATCGTCAGGGGGCCTCTACGAGCAGTACTTC.

The chain is built from TRBV2 and TRBJ2-7; no clear D. The CDR3 runs to 12 residues. Per germline, CDR1 SNHLY and CDR2 FYNNEI. V lost 7 bases to trimming and J lost 7 bases, with 14 bases between them. The CDR3 loop is CASNIGPSEQYF. The CDR3 nucleotides read TGTGCCAGCAACATCGGACCATCTGAGCAGTACTTC.

The gene calls are TRBV11-2 and TRBJ2-2; 10 nucleotides match TRBD2. The CDR3 loop spans 14 amino acids. After removal of 6 bases from V and 4 bases from J, the junction contained 2 bases not matched to a gene. CDR1 is SGHAT, CDR2 FQNNGV, per germline. CDR3 loop: CASRRTSGTGELFF. The CDR3 DNA sequence: TGTGCCAGCAGAAGGACTAGCGGCACCGGGGAGCTGTTTTTT. Together with reference TRBV11-2 and TRBJ2-2, the CDR3 gives the full variable domain: EAGVAQSPRYKIIEKRQSVAFWCNPISGHATLYWYQQILGQGPKLLIQFQNNGVVDDSQLPKDRFSAERLKGVDSTLKIQPAKLEDSAVYLCASRRTSGTGELFFGEGSRLTVL.

This clonotype was seen a few times. The chain has TRBV7-9 and TRBJ2-7; tentative D call: TRBD1 (6 bases). Trimming removed 5 bases at V and 2 bases at J, with 10 bases between. The CDR3 is 13 residues long. Per the germline V gene, CDR1 is SEHNR and CDR2 is FQNEAQ (reference sequence). CDR3 sequence: CASSRDTPYEQYF. The CDR3 nucleotides are TGTGCCAGCAGCCGGGACACCCCCTACGAGCAGTACTTC.

This clonotype was found a few times. The chain joins TRBV7-2 to TRBJ2-2, with unresolved D. The CDR3 has 16 amino acids. The V gene lost 4 bases and the J gene lost 3 bases, with 15 bases spanning the gap. The germline V gene encodes CDR1 SGHTA and CDR2 FQGNSA. CDR3 loop: CASSSRIWAYTGELFF. As DNA, the CDR3 is TGTGCCAGCAGCTCACGAATTTGGGCGTACACCGGGGAGCTGTTTTTT.

Only a few counts were recorded for this clonotype. The gene calls are TRBV6-1 and TRBJ1-1, with D uncertain. This CDR3 has 13 residues. The germline V gene has CDR1 MNHNS and CDR2 SASEGT. Trimming shortened V by 5 bases and J by 3 bases, and 10 bases separated the two germline ends. Here the CDR3 DNA reads TGTGCCAGCAGTCTAACCAAGGACACTGAAGCTTTCTTT. Translation gives CASSLTKDTEAFF.

The CDR3 sequence: CASSWTGEISYEQYF. As DNA, the CDR3 is TGCGCCAGCAGCTGGACAGGGGAGATCTCCTACGAGCAGTACTTC. This rearrangement joins TRBV5-1 to TRBJ2-7, with 9 bases that match TRBD1. Trimming cost V 3 bases and J 0 bases; bases outside gene matches: 4. The CDR3 is made up of 15 amino acids. Germline V lookup: CDR1 SGHRS, CDR2 YFSETQ.

The chain combines TRBV4-2 with TRBJ2-3; D is uncertain. The CDR3 contains 15 residues. V dropped 5 bases and J dropped 2 bases, with 14 bases sitting between them. The germline CDR1 and CDR2 sequences are LGHNA and YNFKEQ. The CDR3 coding sequence is TGTGCCAGCAGCGCCAGCCCGCAGTACACAGATACGCAGTATTTT. Amino acids: CASSASPQYTDTQYF.

This clonotype was counted a few times. The chain is built from TRBV24-1 and TRBJ2-1, with a weak D call TRBD2 (5 bases). Germline V gives CDR1 KGHDR, CDR2 SFDVKD. The CDR3 contains 17 residues. V dropped 4 bases and J dropped 0 bases, with 15 bases sitting between them. The CDR3 loop reads CATSDPSGKSSYNEQFF. Written as DNA, the CDR3 is TGTGCCACCAGTGACCCAAGCGGAAAAAGCTCCTACAATGAGCAGTTCTTC.

This clonotype has more than one count but fewer than ten. The genes are TRBV6-2 or TRBV6-3 and TRBJ2-7; D could derive from TRBD1 or TRBD2 (5 bases each). Germline V lookup: CDR1 MNHEY, CDR2 SVGEGT. This CDR3 has 14 residues. Trimming cost V 8 bases and J 2 bases, with 16 bases left between them. The CDR3 DNA reads TGTGCCAGCGGCCGCCGGGACGGTACCTACGAGCAGTACTTC. The encoded protein is CASGRRDGTYEQYF.

This clonotype showed up just a few times. This chain uses TRBV3-1 with TRBJ1-1; D gene unclear. This CDR3 has 13 amino acids. Germline CDR1 is LGHDT and CDR2 is YNNKEL (reference sequence). With 7 bases removed from V and 1 base from J, the gap between germline ends came to 10 bases. This chain's CDR3 is CASIGHPNTEAFF. CDR3 nucleotide sequence: TGTGCCAGCATCGGTCATCCGAACACTGAAGCTTTCTTT.

This chain links TRBV7-2 with TRBJ2-1, with TRBD2 matching over 15 bases. Germline-derived CDR1 and CDR2 are SGHTA and FQGNSA. The CDR3 consists of 18 residues. The V segment lost 0 bases and the J segment 7 bases; nucleotides outside the gene matches: 7. The CDR3 DNA is TGTGCCAGCAGCTTAGCCCGGACTAGCGGGGGGGCGAGGAATGAGCAGTTCTTC. This sequence encodes CASSLARTSGGARNEQFF. Full variable domain (missing parts from reference TRBV7-2 and TRBJ2-1): GAGVSQSPSNKVTEKGKDVELRCDPISGHTALYWYRQSLGQGLEFLIYFQGNSAPDKSGLPSDRFSAERTGGSVSTLTIQRTQQEDSAVYLCASSLARTSGGARNEQFFGPGTRLTVL.

This clonotype has at least ten counts. The rearrangement links TRBV7-9 to TRBJ1-1, with D unclear. Trimming shortened V by 4 bases and J by 1 base, and 7 bases separated the two germline ends. The CDR3 loop spans 13 amino acids. Germline CDR1 reads SEHNR; CDR2 reads FQNEAQ (reference sequence). This CDR3 is CASSSPQNTEAFF. CDR3 coding DNA: TGTGCCAGCAGCTCCCCGCAGAACACTGAAGCTTTCTTT.

This clonotype was picked up many times. V and J are TRBV7-2 and TRBJ2-3, with D unclear. The germline V and J ends were trimmed by 2 bases and 1 base, with 4 bases remaining between them. CDR1 SGHTA and CDR2 FQGNSA come from the germline V gene. The CDR3 contains 13 residues. The DNA for the CDR3 is TGTGCCAGCAGCTTACTCCGCACAGATACGCAGTATTTT. Translated: CASSLLRTDTQYF.

Regarding this clonotype: A clone one base away is much larger, so this may be a read error. This chain links TRBV6-1 with TRBJ2-2; D ambiguous. With 0 bases removed from V and 8 bases from J, the gap between germline ends came to 4 bases. The germline gives CDR1 MNHNS, CDR2 SASEGT. This CDR3 has 12 amino acids. CDR3 amino acids: CASSEATGELFF. In DNA form, the CDR3 reads TGTGCCAGCAGTGAAGCGACAGGGGAGCTGTTTTTT.